This T cell receptor (beta chain) emerged from a study of cytomegalovirus exposure and HLA in healthy donors. Broader study findings: TCR beta V segments were, for the most part, productive about 90% or about 30% of the time in an earlier analysis.

PCR primers comprised 60 Vbeta and 13 Jbeta primers. Clones were read by immunoSEQ multiplex PCR, and TCRdb kept only the in-frame ones, dropping some. The sample carries some 150,000 clones, less than 85% recorded once. Germline CDR1 reads LNHDA; CDR2 reads SQIVND (reference sequence). Trimming took 7 bases from V and 8 from J; bases not matched to a gene: 10. The CDR3 length is 14 residues. Of note for this clone: What it recognizes is unknown.

Donors had nominal health at sampling but likely had unrecorded immune exposures. Sequencing was done on a sample of PBMCs. The V and J genes are TRBV19 and TRBJ1-4; 7 bases are shared with TRBD1. The TCR comes from a man aged 50-60 years in good health and CMV-seropositive. CDR3 in amino acids: CASTRTGAGEKLFF. The CDR3 nucleotides read TGTGCCAGTACCCGAACAGGGGCGGGAGAAAAACTGTTTTTT.